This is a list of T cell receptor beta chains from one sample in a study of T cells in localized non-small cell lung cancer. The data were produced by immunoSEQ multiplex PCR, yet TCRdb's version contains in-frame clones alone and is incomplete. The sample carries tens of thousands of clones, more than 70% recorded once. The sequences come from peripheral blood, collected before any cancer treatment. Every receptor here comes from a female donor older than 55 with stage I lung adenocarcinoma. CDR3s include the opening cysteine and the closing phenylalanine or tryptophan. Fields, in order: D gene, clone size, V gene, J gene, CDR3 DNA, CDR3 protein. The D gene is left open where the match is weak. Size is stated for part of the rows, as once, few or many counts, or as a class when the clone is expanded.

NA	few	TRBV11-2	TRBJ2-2	TGTGCCAGCAGCTTATGGGGCGGCAACACCGGGGAGCTGTTTTTT	CASSLWGGNTGELFF
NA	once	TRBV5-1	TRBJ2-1	TGCGCCAGCAGCTTGAACAGTATGAGCAATGAGCAGTTCTTC	CASSLNSMSNEQFF
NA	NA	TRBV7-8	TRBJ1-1	TGTGCCAGCAGCCGTCTCTCAGGGAACACTGAAGCTTTCTTT	CASSRLSGNTEAFF
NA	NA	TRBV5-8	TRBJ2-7	TGTGCCAGCGGCCCCGGGGCGATCTACGAGCAGTACTTC	CASGPGAIYEQYF
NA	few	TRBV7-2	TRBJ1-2	TGTGCCAGCAGCTTATCAGGACAGTCCCATGGCTACACCTTC	CASSLSGQSHGYTF
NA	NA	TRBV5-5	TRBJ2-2	TGTGCCAGCAGCTTGGCCAGTCGGGGTACCGGGGAGCTGTTTTTT	CASSLASRGTGELFF
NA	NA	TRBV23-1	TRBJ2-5	TGCGCCAGCAGTCAGCTAGGTGGTCAGATGATTTTGGAGACCCAGTACTTC	CASSQLGGQMILETQYF
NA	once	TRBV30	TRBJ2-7	TGTGCCTGGAGTGTAAACAGGTACAGTGAGCAGTACTTC	CAWSVNRYSEQYF
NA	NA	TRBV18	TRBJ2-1	TGTGCCAGCTCACCCGTCAGGAGCTCCTACAATGAGCAGTTCTTC	CASSPVRSSYNEQFF
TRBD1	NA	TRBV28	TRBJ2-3	TGTGCCAGCAGTTTAGGAGAACCGGGACAGATCACAAGCACAGATACGCAGTATTTT	CASSLGEPGQITSTDTQYF
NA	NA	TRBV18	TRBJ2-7	TGTGCCAGCTCACCTCCGGGACGGGTTCGCGAGCAGTACTTC	CASSPPGRVREQYF
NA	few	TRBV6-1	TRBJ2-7	TGTGCCAGCAGTGAACGCGGGTACGAGCAGTACTTC	CASSERGYEQYF
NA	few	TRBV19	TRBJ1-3	TGTGCCACCTCGGTAGGGGCTGGAAACACCATATATTTT	CATSVGAGNTIYF
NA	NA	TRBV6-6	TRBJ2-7	TGTGCCAGCAGACCACAGGGAATTAGCTACGAGCAGTACTTC	CASRPQGISYEQYF
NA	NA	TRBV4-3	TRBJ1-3	TGCGCCAGCAGCCCGTCCCAACACTCTGGAAACACCATATATTTT	CASSPSQHSGNTIYF
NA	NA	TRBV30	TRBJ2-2	TGTGCCTGGTCCCCCCCCAGAGGAGGGTACACCGGGGAGCTGTTTTTT	CAWSPPRGGYTGELFF
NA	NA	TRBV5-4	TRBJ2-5	TGTGCCAGCAGCGGGGGTGCTGGGAAGCGAGAGACCCAGTACTTC	CASSGGAGKRETQYF
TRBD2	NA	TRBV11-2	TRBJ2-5	TGTGCCAGCAGCTCAACGACTAGCGCGAGAGGGACCCAGTACTTC	CASSSTTSARGTQYF
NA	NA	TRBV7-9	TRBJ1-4	TGTGCCAGCAGCTTAGGGGCCATCCGGGAAAAACTGTTTTTT	CASSLGAIREKLFF
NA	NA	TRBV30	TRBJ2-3	TGTGCCTGGACTCAGGGGATAGCGGGAGATACGCAGTATTTT	CAWTQGIAGDTQYF
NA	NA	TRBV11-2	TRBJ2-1	TGTGCCAGCAGGGGACTGCGGAGACGCGTCACTGAGCAGTTCTTC	CASRGLRRRVTEQFF
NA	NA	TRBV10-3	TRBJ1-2	TGTGCCATCAGTGGGGTTTCAAGGGCTCACGGGTATGGCTACACCTTC	CAISGVSRAHGYGYTF